This T cell receptor beta chain was recorded in a study of blood T cell repertoires in COVID-19. The authors' processing: Amplification with reference gene primers provided the estimates of nucleated cell counts. TCRdb keeps only in-frame clones here, not all; method: immunoSEQ multiplex PCR. V, J and clone size were drawn from that table, and D and trimming were deduced from the DNA. This table holds about 60,000 clones, just over 85% found once. Trimming removed 1 base from V and 4 bases from J, with 11 bases in between. The CDR3 sequence is 15 residues long. The V gene's germline CDR1 is MGHRA and CDR2 YSYEKL.

This receptor was obtained from a man aged 60-69 years with acute or convalescent COVID-19. The rearrangement links TRBV4-1 to TRBJ1-3; D is unresolved. Sequencing was done on a sample of peripheral blood. In DNA, the CDR3 is TGCGCCAGCAGCCAAGGGTCTCCGGAGGGAAACACCATATATTTT. Translation gives CASSQGSPEGNTIYF.